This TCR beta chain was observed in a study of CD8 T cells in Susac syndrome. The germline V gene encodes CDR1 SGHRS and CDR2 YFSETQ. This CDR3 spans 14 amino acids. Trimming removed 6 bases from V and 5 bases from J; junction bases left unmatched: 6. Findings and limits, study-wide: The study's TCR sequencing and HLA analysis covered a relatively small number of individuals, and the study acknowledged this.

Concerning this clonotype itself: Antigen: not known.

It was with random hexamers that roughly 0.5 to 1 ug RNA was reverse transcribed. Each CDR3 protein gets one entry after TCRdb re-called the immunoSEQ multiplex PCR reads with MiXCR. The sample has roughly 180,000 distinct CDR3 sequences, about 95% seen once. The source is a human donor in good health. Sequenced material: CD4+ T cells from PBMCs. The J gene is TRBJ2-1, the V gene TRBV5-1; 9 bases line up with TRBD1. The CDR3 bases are TGCGCCAGCATCACCGGGACAGGGAACAATGAGCAGTTCTTC. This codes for CASITGTGNNEQFF.